This entry concerns a single TCR beta chain. This entry is derived from a study of cytomegalovirus exposure and HLA in healthy donors. Primers: 60 Vbeta forward and 13 Jbeta reverse. The data were produced by immunoSEQ multiplex PCR, yet TCRdb's version contains in-frame clones alone and is incomplete. This sample carries over 80,000 clones, approximately 73% of them seen once, and the ten largest clones take around 3.5%. The sequencing sample was made of PBMCs. The clonotype originates from a man aged 35-49 years in good health and CMV-seronegative.

The DNA of the CDR3 is TGTGCCAGCAGCTTGGAAGGAGAGAAAAACATTCAGTACTTC. Translation: CASSLEGEKNIQYF. The chain carries TRBV5-4 and TRBJ2-4; D uncertain. The germline V gene encodes CDR1 SGHNT and CDR2 YYREEE (reference sequence). The CDR3 length is 14 residues. V was cut by 0 bases and J by 4 bases, with 8 bases left in between.